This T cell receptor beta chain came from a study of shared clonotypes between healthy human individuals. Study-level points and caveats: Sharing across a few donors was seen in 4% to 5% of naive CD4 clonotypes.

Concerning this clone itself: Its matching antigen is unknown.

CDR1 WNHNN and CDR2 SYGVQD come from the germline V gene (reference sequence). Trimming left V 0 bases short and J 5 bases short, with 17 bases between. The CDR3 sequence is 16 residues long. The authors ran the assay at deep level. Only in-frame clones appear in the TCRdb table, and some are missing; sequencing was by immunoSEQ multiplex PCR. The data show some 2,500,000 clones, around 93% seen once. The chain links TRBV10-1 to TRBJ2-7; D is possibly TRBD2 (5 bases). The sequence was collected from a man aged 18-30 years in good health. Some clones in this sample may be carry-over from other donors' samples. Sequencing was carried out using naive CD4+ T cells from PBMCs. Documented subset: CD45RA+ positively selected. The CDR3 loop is CASSESASRKLHEQYF. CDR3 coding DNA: TGCGCCAGCAGTGAGTCTGCTAGCCGAAAACTACACGAGCAGTACTTC.